This entry concerns a single TCR beta chain. No antigen is known for it. This CDR3 contains 13 residues. V lost 6 bases and J 5 bases, leaving 16 bases between the germline ends. Germline loops: CDR1 DFQATT, CDR2 SNEGSKA (reference sequence). These data are taken from a study of T-cell memory formation after mild COVID-19. Whole-study findings and limits: The pre-infection memory compartment contained some responding clones, suggesting cross-reactive memory joined.

In TCRdb, the 5' RACE reads were re-called with MiXCR into one record per CDR3 protein. The table shows around 150,000 distinct CDR3 sequences, with around 10% occurring only once. This TCR was recovered from a young man who had mild COVID-19 (a few samples of this study predate the infection). Cell type and time point are not known. Sequencing was done on a sample of PBMCs or a T cell subset sorted from them (not recorded which). The V call is TRBV20-1, the J call TRBJ1-1, with D tentatively TRBD1 (5 bases). DNA of the CDR3: TGCAGTGCCCCTCGGGGGGGTCGAACTGAAGCTTTCTTT. Translated, it gives CSAPRGGRTEAFF.